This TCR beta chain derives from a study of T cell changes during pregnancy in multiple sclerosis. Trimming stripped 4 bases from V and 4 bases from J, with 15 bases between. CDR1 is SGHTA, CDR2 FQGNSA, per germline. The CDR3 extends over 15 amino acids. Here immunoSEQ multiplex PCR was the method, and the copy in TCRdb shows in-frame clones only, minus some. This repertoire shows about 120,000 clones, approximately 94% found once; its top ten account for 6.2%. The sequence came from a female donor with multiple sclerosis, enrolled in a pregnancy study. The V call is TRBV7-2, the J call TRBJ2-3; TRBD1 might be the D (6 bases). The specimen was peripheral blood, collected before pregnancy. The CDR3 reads CASSSQTGSPDTQYF. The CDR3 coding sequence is TGTGCCAGCAGCTCGCAGACAGGTTCCCCAGATACGCAGTATTTT.